This T cell receptor beta chain derives from a study of cytomegalovirus exposure and HLA in healthy donors. Study-wide results and limits: It was assumed in the presence/absence analyses that sequencing depth was roughly uniform across donors. On later analysis, the bulk of CMV-associated TCR beta chains appeared to be HLA-restricted. Reports described diagnosis of cytomegalovirus status by the classifier as highly specific and sensitive.

Everyone who donated was a healthy bone marrow donor. Germline values: CDR1 SNHLY, CDR2 FYNNEI. The CDR3 runs to 15 residues. With 10 bases removed from V and 2 bases from J, the gap between germline ends came to 20 bases. The PCR used 60 Vbeta and 13 Jbeta primers. Using immunoSEQ multiplex PCR, the repertoire was profiled, and TCRdb retains in-frame clones only, with some absent. This sample has 150,000 or so clones, with 79% found just once. A word on this clone: Its antigen is still unknown.

This chain links TRBV2 with TRBJ2-5; possible D gene TRBD2, 7 bases. This TCR was sampled from a woman in her thirties or forties in good health and CMV-seropositive. The sample comprised PBMCs. The chain's CDR3 is CATQGRGSGQETQYF. In nucleotides, the CDR3 is TGTGCCACCCAGGGGCGGGGGAGCGGTCAAGAGACCCAGTACTTC.